What follows describes a single T cell receptor beta chain. In the original processing: By means of reference gene primer amplification, nucleated cell counts were estimated. This table comes from immunoSEQ multiplex PCR, and its TCRdb copy is limited to in-frame clones, with some not included. The V and J calls and clone size were taken over from that table, and D and trimming were inferred from the DNA. This sample has tens of thousands of clones; 82% occur once, and the top ten carry less than 15%. This record comes from a study of blood T cell repertoires in COVID-19. Looking at the study overall: Whether acute or convalescent, the COVID-19 samples came from the United States, Italy and Spain. PBMCs, B-cell-depleted T cells, or T cells provided the cDNA or gDNA that made up the material.

The CDR3 consists of 14 residues. The ends were cut back, 2 bases at V and 12 bases at J, with 18 bases in the middle. Germline V lookup: CDR1 SGHRS, CDR2 YFSETQ. Sequenced: peripheral blood. V usage is TRBV5-1 and J usage is TRBJ2-1, with a weak D call TRBD1 (5 bases). The clonotype originates from a human donor with acute or convalescent COVID-19. The donor label of this sample is uncertain. The CDR3 coding sequence is TGCGCCAGCAGCTTAGGGCAGCCCCACCAGGGGCAGTTCTTC. Translated, it gives CASSLGQPHQGQFF.